Shown below are 2 T cell receptor beta chains from a single sample sequenced in a study of cytomegalovirus exposure and HLA in healthy donors. PCR employed 60 Vbeta and 13 Jbeta primers. This table comes from immunoSEQ multiplex PCR, and its TCRdb copy is limited to in-frame clones, with some not included. The repertoire holds 270,000 or so clones, with roughly 91% as singletons. Sequencing was carried out using PBMCs. The receptors stem from a girl aged 2 to 10 in good health and CMV-seronegative.

The rearrangement joins TRBV10-3 to TRBJ2-3; 13 bases are a match to TRBD2. The germline gives CDR1 ENHRY, CDR2 SYGVKD. Trimming cost V 6 bases and J 4 bases; bases outside gene matches: 7. The CDR3 is 16 amino acids. The CDR3 region has the DNA TGTGCCATCAGACAAGCGGGACTAGCGGGATCAGATACGCAGTATTTT. Amino acid sequence: CAIRQAGLAGSDTQYF.

This chain uses TRBV27 with TRBJ1-5; D not certain. This CDR3 comprises 12 residues. Germline CDR1 MNHEY, CDR2 SMNVEV (reference sequence). The V end was cut by 8 bases, the J end by 2 bases, with 7 bases between. The CDR3 DNA sequence: TGTGCCAGCGGGCGGGGCAATCAGCCCCAGCATTTT. It translates to CASGRGNQPQHF.